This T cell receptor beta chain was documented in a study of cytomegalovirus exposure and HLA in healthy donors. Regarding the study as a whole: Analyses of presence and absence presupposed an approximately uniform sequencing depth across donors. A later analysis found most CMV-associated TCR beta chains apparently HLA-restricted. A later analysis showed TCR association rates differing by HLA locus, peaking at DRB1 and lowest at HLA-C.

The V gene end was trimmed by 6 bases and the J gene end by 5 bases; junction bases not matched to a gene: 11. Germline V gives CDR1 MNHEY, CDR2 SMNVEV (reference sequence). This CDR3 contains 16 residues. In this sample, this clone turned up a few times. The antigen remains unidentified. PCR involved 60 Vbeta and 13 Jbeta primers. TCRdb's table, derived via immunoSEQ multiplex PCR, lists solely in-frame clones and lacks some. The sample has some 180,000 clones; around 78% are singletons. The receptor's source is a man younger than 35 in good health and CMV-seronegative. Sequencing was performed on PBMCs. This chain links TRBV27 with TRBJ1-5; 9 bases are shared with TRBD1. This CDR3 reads CASRARAQGAYQPQHF. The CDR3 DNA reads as TGTGCCAGCAGGGCTCGGGCACAGGGGGCTTATCAGCCCCAGCATTTT.